Listed below are T cell receptor beta chains from one sample, sequenced in a study of blood T cell repertoires in COVID-19. The table came from immunoSEQ multiplex PCR; TCRdb's copy has only in-frame clones and leaves some out. Of around 97,000 clones in the sample, around 90% are singletons; the top ten hold approximately 3.5%. The sample comprised peripheral blood. The receptors come from an older woman with acute or convalescent COVID-19. Each CDR3 is given with its conserved first and last residue. D genes are given only for firm matches. A row's size may be missing; if present it is once, few, many or a size class.

CDR3 protein | CDR3 DNA | J gene | D gene | clone size | V gene
CASSFGRFANTGELFF | TGTGCCAGCAGCTTTGGGAGGTTCGCGAACACCGGGGAGCTGTTTTTT | TRBJ2-2 | . | once | TRBV5-6
CASSSGTVNSPLHF | TGCGCCAGCAGCTCGGGGACAGTCAATTCACCCCTCCACTTT | TRBJ1-6 | TRBD1 | . | TRBV5-1
CASSEPGRAREELFF | TGTGCCAGCAGTGAACCCGGCCGGGCGAGGGAGGAGCTGTTTTTT | TRBJ2-2 | . | . | TRBV6-1
CASSPGQSASPLHF | TGCGCCAGCAGCCCGGGACAGTCGGCGTCACCCCTCCACTTT | TRBJ1-6 | TRBD1 | once | TRBV5-1
CASRTSGKLDEQFF | TGTGCCAGCCGGACTAGCGGCAAATTGGATGAGCAGTTCTTC | TRBJ2-1 | TRBD2 | . | TRBV2
CASSEDRRKVEKLFF | TGTGCCAGCAGTGAAGACAGAAGGAAGGTCGAAAAACTGTTTTTT | TRBJ1-4 | . | once | TRBV2
CASSLVARRTTDTQYF | TGCGCCAGCAGCTTGGTAGCCCGGCGAACCACAGATACGCAGTATTTT | TRBJ2-3 | . | once | TRBV5-1
CASSGGLAGGQISYNEQFF | TGTGCCAGTAGTGGGGGACTAGCGGGAGGGCAGATCTCCTACAATGAGCAGTTCTTC | TRBJ2-1 | TRBD2 | . | TRBV19
CASSRDRASYEKLFF | TGTGCCAGCAGTCGAGACAGGGCCTCCTATGAAAAACTGTTTTTT | TRBJ1-4 | TRBD1 | few | TRBV7-2
CSVGGGLGTQYF | TGCAGCGTTGGGGGGGGCCTAGGGACCCAGTACTTC | TRBJ2-5 | . | . | TRBV29-1
CASRYRAGGSYAYNEQFF | TGTGCCAGCAGGTATAGGGCCGGCGGGAGTTATGCCTACAATGAGCAGTTCTTC | TRBJ2-1 | TRBD2 | . | TRBV7-3
CATSDPTGSNEQFF | TGTGCCACCAGTGACCCGACAGGGTCCAATGAGCAGTTCTTC | TRBJ2-1 | TRBD1 | . | TRBV24-1
CSTTNEETQYF | TGCAGTACGACAAACGAAGAGACCCAGTACTTC | TRBJ2-5 | . | . | TRBV20-1
CASSVGVASYNEQFF | TGTGCCAGCAGCGTAGGCGTAGCCTCCTACAATGAGCAGTTCTTC | TRBJ2-1 | . | . | TRBV9
CAWSAQLDQPQHF | TGTGCCTGGAGTGCGCAGCTAGATCAGCCCCAGCATTTT | TRBJ1-5 | . | . | TRBV30
CATSRDRTGAGQPQHF | TGTGCCACCAGCAGAGATCGGACAGGGGCGGGACAGCCCCAGCATTTT | TRBJ1-5 | TRBD1 | . | TRBV15
CASRPGTSGRALDEQFF | TGTGCCAGCAGGCCTGGGACTAGCGGGAGGGCCTTGGATGAGCAGTTCTTC | TRBJ2-1 | TRBD2 | . | TRBV2
CASSVDTNTEAFF | TGTGCCAGCAGTGTTGACACCAACACTGAAGCTTTCTTT | TRBJ1-1 | . | . | TRBV2
CASSQTGALNSPLHF | TGTGCCAGCAGCCAAACGGGAGCCCTCAATTCACCCCTCCACTTT | TRBJ1-6 | . | . | TRBV3-1/TRBV3-2
CASSLQGYQPQHF | TGTGCCAGCAGCTTACAGGGTTATCAGCCCCAGCATTTT | TRBJ1-5 | . | . | TRBV12-3/TRBV12-4
CASSSLTEAFF | TGTGCCAGCAGCTCTCTTACTGAAGCTTTCTTT | TRBJ1-1 | . | . | TRBV7-8
CASSSTITGPGELFF | TGTGCCAGCAGCTCTACGATTACAGGGCCCGGGGAGCTGTTTTTT | TRBJ2-2 | . | . | TRBV5-5
CASSFSRGSETQYF | TGTGCCAGCAGCTTTTCCAGGGGGTCAGAGACCCAGTACTTC | TRBJ2-5 | TRBD1 | . | TRBV5-6
CASSSPPVSYEQYF | TGTGCCAGCAGTTCCCCTCCGGTTTCCTACGAGCAGTACTTC | TRBJ2-7 | . | . | TRBV28
CASSAGTSFYGELFF | TGTGCCAGCAGCGCCGGGACTAGCTTTTACGGGGAGCTGTTTTTT | TRBJ2-2 | TRBD2 | . | TRBV7-3
CASSPPPPKGHEQYF | TGTGCCAGCAGCCCACCCCCACCAAAGGGGCACGAGCAGTACTTC | TRBJ2-7 | . | . | TRBV28
CASVEGTGTGGTQYF | TGCGCCAGCGTGGAGGGGACAGGTACCGGGGGGACCCAGTACTTC | TRBJ2-5 | TRBD1 | . | TRBV5-1
CATSTFTVLAGVVKQYF | TGTGCCACCAGCACTTTTACCGTACTAGCGGGAGTGGTAAAGCAGTACTTC | TRBJ2-7 | TRBD2 | . | TRBV15
CASSYRSSGETQYF | TGTGCCAGCAGTTATAGGTCTAGCGGGGAGACCCAGTACTTC | TRBJ2-5 | TRBD2 | . | TRBV6-6
CASRQDRGSNQPQHF | TGTGCCAGCCGCCAGGACAGGGGGAGCAATCAGCCCCAGCATTTT | TRBJ1-5 | TRBD1 | . | TRBV27
CASSSDTAQYF | TGTGCCAGCAGTTCGGACACTGCGCAGTACTTC | TRBJ2-7 | . | few | TRBV6-6
CASRAAGPGQPQHF | TGTGCCAGCAGGGCAGCGGGTCCAGGGCAGCCCCAGCATTTT | TRBJ1-5 | . | . | TRBV28
CASSLGPTRGYGYTF | TGTGCCAGCAGCTTAGGTCCAACCCGGGGGTATGGCTACACCTTC | TRBJ1-2 | . | once | TRBV7-2
CASSVGGSQPQHF | TGTGCCAGCAGCGTAGGAGGGTCCCAGCCCCAGCATTTT | TRBJ1-5 | . | . | TRBV9
CASSPPGQGIEQFF | TGTGCCAGCAGTCCCCCGGGACAGGGGATTGAGCAGTTCTTC | TRBJ2-1 | TRBD1 | . | TRBV6-6
CASSSLRTRDNEQFF | TGTGCCAGTAGCTCCCTAAGGACTCGCGACAATGAGCAGTTCTTC | TRBJ2-1 | . | . | TRBV19
CASSGARQGDYGYTF | TGCGCCAGCAGCGGTGCCCGTCAGGGGGACTATGGCTACACCTTC | TRBJ1-2 | TRBD1 | . | TRBV5-1
CASILSQGAGTEAFF | TGTGCCAGCATACTCTCACAGGGGGCGGGTACTGAAGCTTTCTTT | TRBJ1-1 | TRBD1 | . | TRBV2
CASSSSGSNEQFF | TGTGCCAGCAGTTCTAGCGGGAGTAATGAGCAGTTCTTC | TRBJ2-1 | TRBD2 | . | TRBV3-1/TRBV3-2
CASSARGREQETQYF | TGTGCCAGCAGCGCGCGGGGCAGGGAGCAAGAGACCCAGTACTTC | TRBJ2-5 | . | . | TRBV3-1/TRBV3-2
CASSPLAGGPGNEQFF | TGTGCCAGCAGCCCTTTAGCGGGAGGGCCTGGCAATGAGCAGTTCTTC | TRBJ2-1 | TRBD2 | . | TRBV4-2
CASSRGRREQYF | TGTGCCAGCAGCAGGGGGCGTCGGGAGCAGTACTTC | TRBJ2-7 | TRBD1 | . | TRBV28
CASSVGGQGNEQFF | TGTGCCAGCAGCGTAGGGGGGCAAGGGAATGAGCAGTTCTTC | TRBJ2-1 | . | . | TRBV9
CASSLVDGRRGHSYEQYF | TGTGCCAGCAGCTTAGTGGACGGGCGGCGGGGCCACTCCTACGAGCAGTACTTC | TRBJ2-7 | . | . | TRBV7-2
CASSSLALSSYNEQFF | TGTGCCAGCAGTTCACTAGCTCTTAGCTCCTACAATGAGCAGTTCTTC | TRBJ2-1 | . | . | TRBV2
CSASSGQGDTQYF | TGCAGCGCCTCGTCGGGACAGGGGGATACGCAGTATTTT | TRBJ2-3 | TRBD1 | . | TRBV29-1